The clone carrying this T cell receptor beta chain occurred once. The RNA, 0.5 to 1 ug, was put through reverse transcription using random hexamers. A multiplex approach, immunoSEQ multiplex PCR, amplified TCR beta CDR3 across 54 Vbeta and 13 Jbeta. TCRdb fed the immunoSEQ multiplex PCR reads into MiXCR, producing one record per CDR3 protein. The data contain around 120,000 distinct CDR3 sequences, roughly 94% of them singletons. The sample is drawn from a study of CD8 T cells in Susac syndrome. Sequencing targeted TCR beta in T cells from blood (CD8+ and CD4+). The CDR3 loop spans 13 amino acids. The V end lost 5 bases, the J end lost 5 bases, and 10 bases lay between the germline ends. Germline CDR1 SEHNR, CDR2 FQNEAQ (reference sequence).

This sequence joins TRBV7-9 and TRBJ1-5; TRBD1 is a possible D gene (5 bases). Sequencing was performed on CD4+ T cells from PBMCs. The TCR comes from a human donor with multiple sclerosis. CDR3 region: CASSPGTDQPQHF. CDR3 coding DNA: TGTGCCAGCAGCCCCGGGACGGATCAGCCCCAGCATTTT.